This TCR beta chain was captured in a study of T cell repertoires and leukemia-associated antigens. Study in general: Samples yielded about 3 to 5.0 million effective reads each, 15 million to 20 million overall. Whole-study results and caveats: No significant group difference appeared in Vbeta, Jbeta or VDJ counts. Specificity and function of the expanded clones need further investigation.

CDR3 length equals 14 residues. CDR1 and CDR2 (germline): SEHNR, FQNEAQ (reference sequence). Trimming shortened V by 5 bases and J by 12 bases, and 23 bases separated the two germline ends. One entry per CDR3 protein results from TCRdb running MiXCR on the 5' RACE reads. The sample records about 9,800 distinct CDR3 sequences, 43% being singletons. Of note for this clonotype: Its antigen is undetermined.

Before use, CD3+ T cells rested overnight in serum-free medium. The chain couples TRBV7-9 to TRBJ2-7, with no clear D. The TCR sequence derives from a female donor in good health. Sequencing input: CD3+ T cells sorted from blood and cultured. Here the CDR3 reads CASSLPRIEPDRYF. The CDR3 region has the DNA TGTGCCAGCAGCCTACCCCGAATAGAGCCGGATCGGTACTTC.